This record covers a single TCR beta chain. Every sample gave at least 6 micrograms of total RNA when it was extracted. This CDR3 spans 14 amino acids. Germline loops: CDR1 LNHDA, CDR2 SQIVND (reference sequence). Unmatched junction bases numbered 2, after V lost 4 bases and J lost 4 bases. The sample belongs to a study of blood T cells in healthy people across ages. Using a J-beta primer mix together with a sample-barcoded 5' primer, a second PCR was run for roughly 6 to 12 cycles. TCRdb reanalysed the 5' RACE reads using MiXCR and keeps one entry per CDR3 protein. This table holds hundreds of thousands of distinct CDR3 sequences, 49% found once.

The specimen sequenced was blood. This TCR was recovered from an older woman in good health. This sequence joins TRBV19 and TRBJ2-5, with 11 bases aligning to TRBD2. The DNA of the CDR3 is TGTGCCAGTAGTAACCTAGCGGGAGGAGAGACCCAGTACTTC. Translation gives CASSNLAGGETQYF.